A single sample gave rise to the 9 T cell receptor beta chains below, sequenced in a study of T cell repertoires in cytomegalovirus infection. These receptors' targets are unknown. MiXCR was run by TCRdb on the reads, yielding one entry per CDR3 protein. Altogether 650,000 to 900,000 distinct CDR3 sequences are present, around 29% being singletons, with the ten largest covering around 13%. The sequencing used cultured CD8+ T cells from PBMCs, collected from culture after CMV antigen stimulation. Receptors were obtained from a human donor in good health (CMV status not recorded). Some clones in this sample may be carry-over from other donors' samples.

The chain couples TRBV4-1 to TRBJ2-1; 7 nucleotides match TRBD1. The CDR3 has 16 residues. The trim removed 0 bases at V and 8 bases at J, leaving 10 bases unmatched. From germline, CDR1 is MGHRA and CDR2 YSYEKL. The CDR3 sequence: CASSQEHSLGTDEQFF. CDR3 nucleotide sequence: TGCGCCAGCAGCCAAGAGCACAGCCTCGGGACAGATGAGCAGTTCTTC.

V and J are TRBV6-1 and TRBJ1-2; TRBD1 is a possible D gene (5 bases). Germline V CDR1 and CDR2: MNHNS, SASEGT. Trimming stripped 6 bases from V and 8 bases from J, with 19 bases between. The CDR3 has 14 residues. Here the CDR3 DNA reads TGTGCCAGCAGGTATACCGGGACGCCGGGAGGCTACACCTTC. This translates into CASRYTGTPGGYTF.

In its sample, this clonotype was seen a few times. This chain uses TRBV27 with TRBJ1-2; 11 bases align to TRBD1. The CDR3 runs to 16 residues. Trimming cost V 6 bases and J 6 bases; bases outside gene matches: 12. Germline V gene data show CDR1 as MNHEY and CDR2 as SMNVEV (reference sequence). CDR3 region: CASSLSSSGQGDGYTF. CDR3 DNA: TGTGCCAGCAGCCTCTCCTCATCGGGACAGGGGGATGGCTACACCTTC.

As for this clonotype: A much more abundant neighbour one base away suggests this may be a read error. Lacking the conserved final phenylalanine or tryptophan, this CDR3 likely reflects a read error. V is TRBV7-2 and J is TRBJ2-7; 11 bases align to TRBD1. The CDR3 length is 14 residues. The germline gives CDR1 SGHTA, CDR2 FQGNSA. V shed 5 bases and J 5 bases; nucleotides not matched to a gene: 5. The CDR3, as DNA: TGTGCCAGCAGCGCGCCGGGACAGGGGGACGAGCAGTACGCC. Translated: CASSAPGQGDEQYA.

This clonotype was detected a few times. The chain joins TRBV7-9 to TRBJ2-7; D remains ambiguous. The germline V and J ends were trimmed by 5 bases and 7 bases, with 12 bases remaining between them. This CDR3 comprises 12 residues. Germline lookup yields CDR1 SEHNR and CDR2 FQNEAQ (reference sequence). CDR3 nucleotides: TGTGCCAGCAGCATGGAAGCCCTGGAGCAGTACTTC. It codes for CASSMEALEQYF.

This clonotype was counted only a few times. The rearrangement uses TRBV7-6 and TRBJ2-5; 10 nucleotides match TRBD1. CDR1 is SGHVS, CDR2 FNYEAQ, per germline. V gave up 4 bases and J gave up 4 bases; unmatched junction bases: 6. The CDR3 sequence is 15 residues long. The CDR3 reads CASSSKDRGGETQYF. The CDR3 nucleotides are TGTGCCAGCAGCTCCAAGGACAGGGGGGGAGAGACCCAGTACTTC.

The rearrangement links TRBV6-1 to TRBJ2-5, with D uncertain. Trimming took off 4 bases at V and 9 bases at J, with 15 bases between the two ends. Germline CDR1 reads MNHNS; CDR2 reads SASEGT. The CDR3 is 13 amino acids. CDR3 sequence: CASSGTGLAAQYF. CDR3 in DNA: TGTGCCAGCAGTGGGACGGGTCTGGCGGCCCAGTACTTC.

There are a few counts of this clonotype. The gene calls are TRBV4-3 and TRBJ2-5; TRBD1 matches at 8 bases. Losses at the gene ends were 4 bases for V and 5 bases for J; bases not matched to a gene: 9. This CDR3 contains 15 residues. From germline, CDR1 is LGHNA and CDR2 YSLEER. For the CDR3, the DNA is TGCGCCAGCAGCCGAGACGGACAGGGTGGCGAGACCCAGTACTTC. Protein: CASSRDGQGGETQYF.

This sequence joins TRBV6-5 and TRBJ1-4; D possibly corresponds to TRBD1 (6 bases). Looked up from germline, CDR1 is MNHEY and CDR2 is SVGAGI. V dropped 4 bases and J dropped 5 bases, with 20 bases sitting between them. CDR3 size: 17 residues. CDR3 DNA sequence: TGTGCCAGCAGTTCCTCGGAAACAGGGACCCTCAATGAAAAACTGTTTTTT. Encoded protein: CASSSSETGTLNEKLFF.